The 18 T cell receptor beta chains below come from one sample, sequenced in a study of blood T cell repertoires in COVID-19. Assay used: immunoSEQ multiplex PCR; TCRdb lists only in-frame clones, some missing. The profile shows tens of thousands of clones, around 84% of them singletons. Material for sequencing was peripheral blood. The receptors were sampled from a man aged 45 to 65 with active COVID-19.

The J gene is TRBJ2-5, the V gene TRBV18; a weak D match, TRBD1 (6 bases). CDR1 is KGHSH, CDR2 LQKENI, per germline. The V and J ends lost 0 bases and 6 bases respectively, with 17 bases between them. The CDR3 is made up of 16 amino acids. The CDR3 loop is CASSPPLLQQGKTQYF. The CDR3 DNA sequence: TGTGCCAGCTCACCACCGCTGCTCCAACAGGGAAAGACCCAGTACTTC. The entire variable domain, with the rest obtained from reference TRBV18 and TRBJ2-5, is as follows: NAGVMQNPRHLVRRRGQEARLRCSPMKGHSHVYWYRQLPEEGLKFMVYLQKENIIDESGMPKERFSAEFPKEGPSILRIQQVVRGDSAAYFCASSPPLLQQGKTQYFGPGTRLLVL.

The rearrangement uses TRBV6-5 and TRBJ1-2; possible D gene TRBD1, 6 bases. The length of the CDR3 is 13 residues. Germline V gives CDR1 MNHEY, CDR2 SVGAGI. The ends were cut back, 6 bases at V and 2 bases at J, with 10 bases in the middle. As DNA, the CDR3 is TGTGCCAGCAGCCTCACAGGGAACTATGGCTACACCTTC. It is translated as CASSLTGNYGYTF.

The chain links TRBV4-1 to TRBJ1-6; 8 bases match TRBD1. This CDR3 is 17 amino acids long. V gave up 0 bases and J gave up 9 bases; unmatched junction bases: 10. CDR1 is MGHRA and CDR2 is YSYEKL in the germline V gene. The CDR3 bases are TGCGCCAGCAGCCAAGATTTGCCAGGGGGCACGGTTTCACCCCTCCACTTT. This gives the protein CASSQDLPGGTVSPLHF.

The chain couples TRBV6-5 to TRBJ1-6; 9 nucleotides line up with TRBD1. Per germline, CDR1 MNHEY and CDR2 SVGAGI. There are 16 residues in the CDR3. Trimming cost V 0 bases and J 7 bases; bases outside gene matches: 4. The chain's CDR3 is CASSYSTGTGNSPLHF. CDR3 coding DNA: TGTGCCAGCAGTTACTCGACCGGGACAGGGAATTCACCCCTCCACTTT.

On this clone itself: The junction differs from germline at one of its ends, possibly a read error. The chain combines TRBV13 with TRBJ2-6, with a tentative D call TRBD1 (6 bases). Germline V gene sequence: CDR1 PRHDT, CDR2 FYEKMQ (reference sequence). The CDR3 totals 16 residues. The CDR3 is CASTLTPGAGANVLTF. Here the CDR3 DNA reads TGTGCCAGCACCTTAACCCCAGGGGCTGGGGCCAACGTCCTGACTTTC.

CDR3 DNA sequence: TGTGCCAGCAGTTACCCCCGCGGGGGAGGTCTTTATGGCTACACCTTC. Its protein product is CASSYPRGGGLYGYTF. The chain links TRBV6-5 to TRBJ1-2, with TRBD1 as a possible D gene (5 bases). This CDR3 region has 16 residues. The ends were cut back, 2 bases at V and 5 bases at J, with 18 bases in the middle. The germline gives CDR1 MNHEY, CDR2 SVGAGI.

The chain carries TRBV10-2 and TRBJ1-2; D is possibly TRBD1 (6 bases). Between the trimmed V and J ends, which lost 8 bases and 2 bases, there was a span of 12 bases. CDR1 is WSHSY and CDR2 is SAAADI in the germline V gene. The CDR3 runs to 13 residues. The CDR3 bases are TGCGCCAGCGGAACAGGGTCGAACTATGGCTACACCTTC. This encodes CASGTGSNYGYTF.

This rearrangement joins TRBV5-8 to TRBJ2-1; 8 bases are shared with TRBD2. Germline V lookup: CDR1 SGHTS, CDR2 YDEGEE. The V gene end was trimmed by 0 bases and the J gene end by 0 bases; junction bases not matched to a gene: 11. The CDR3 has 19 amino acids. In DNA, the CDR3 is TGTGCCAGCAGCTTGGCTCTCGGGGGGGGTTCGAGCTCCTACAATGAGCAGTTCTTC. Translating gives CASSLALGGGSSSYNEQFF.

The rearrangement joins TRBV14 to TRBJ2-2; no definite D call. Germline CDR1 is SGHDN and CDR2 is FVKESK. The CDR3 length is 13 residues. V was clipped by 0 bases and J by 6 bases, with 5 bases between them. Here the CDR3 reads CASSQDQAGELFF. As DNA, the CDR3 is TGTGCCAGCAGCCAAGATCAGGCCGGGGAGCTGTTTTTT.

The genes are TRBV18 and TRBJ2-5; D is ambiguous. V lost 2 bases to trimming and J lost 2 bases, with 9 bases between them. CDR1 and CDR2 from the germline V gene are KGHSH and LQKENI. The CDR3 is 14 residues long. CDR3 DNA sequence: TGTGCCAGCTCACCAGACGAGGTACAAGAGACCCAGTACTTC. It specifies CASSPDEVQETQYF.

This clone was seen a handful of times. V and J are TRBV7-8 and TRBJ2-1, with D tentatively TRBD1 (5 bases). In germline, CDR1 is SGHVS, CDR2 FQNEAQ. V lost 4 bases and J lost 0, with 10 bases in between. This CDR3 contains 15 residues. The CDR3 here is CASSSDSLSYNEQFF. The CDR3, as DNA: TGTGCCAGCAGCTCCGACAGCCTCTCCTACAATGAGCAGTTCTTC.

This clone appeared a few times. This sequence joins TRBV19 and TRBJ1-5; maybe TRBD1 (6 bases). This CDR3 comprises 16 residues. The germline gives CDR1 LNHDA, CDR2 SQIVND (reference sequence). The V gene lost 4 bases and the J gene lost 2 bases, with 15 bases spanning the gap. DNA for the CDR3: TGTGCCAGTAGTAAGGGGGTCCATCACCGCAATCAGCCCCAGCATTTT. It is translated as CASSKGVHHRNQPQHF.

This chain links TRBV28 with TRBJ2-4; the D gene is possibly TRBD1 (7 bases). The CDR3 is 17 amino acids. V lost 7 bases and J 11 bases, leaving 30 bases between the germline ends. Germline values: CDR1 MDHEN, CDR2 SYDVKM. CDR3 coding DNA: TGTGCCAGCATCGGAAATCCCTCAGGGGGGAGAAACAATTTTCAGTACTTC. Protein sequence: CASIGNPSGGRNNFQYF.

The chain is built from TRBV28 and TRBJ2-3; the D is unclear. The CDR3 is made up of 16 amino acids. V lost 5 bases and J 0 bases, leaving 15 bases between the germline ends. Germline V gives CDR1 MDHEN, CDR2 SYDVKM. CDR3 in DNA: TGTGCCAGCAGTGATACGGTGAGACAAAGCACAGATACGCAGTATTTT. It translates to CASSDTVRQSTDTQYF.

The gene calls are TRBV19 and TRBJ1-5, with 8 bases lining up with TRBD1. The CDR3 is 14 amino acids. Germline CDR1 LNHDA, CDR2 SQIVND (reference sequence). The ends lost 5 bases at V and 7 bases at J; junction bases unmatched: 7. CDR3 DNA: TGTGCCAGTAGTGCCGGACAGGGTGGGCAGCCCCAGCATTTT. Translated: CASSAGQGGQPQHF.

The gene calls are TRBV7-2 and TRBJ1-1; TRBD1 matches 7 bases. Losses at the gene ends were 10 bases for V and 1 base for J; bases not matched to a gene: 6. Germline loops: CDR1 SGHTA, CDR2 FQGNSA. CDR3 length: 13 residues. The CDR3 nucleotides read TGTGCCACCCGACAGGGTCCGAACACTGAAGCTTTCTTT. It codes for CATRQGPNTEAFF.

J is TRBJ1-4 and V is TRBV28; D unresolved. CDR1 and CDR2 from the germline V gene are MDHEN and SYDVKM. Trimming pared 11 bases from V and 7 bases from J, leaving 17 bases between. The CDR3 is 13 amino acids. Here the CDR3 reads CAAHRPGSEKLFF. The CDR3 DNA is TGTGCCGCCCACCGGCCCGGGAGTGAAAAACTGTTTTTT. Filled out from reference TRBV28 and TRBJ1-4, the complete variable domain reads DVKVTQSSRYLVKRTGEKVFLECVQDMDHENMFWYRQDPGLGLRLIYFSYDVKMKEKGDIPEGYSVSREKKERFSLILESASTNQTSMYLCAAHRPGSEKLFFGSGTQLSVL.

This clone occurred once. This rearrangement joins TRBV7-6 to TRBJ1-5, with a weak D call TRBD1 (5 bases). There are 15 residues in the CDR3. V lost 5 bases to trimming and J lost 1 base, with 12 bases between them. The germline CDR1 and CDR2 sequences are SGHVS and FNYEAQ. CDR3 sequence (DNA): TGTGCCAGCAGCCTGGGGGGAAACAGCAATCAGCCCCAGCATTTT. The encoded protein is CASSLGGNSNQPQHF.